Below, one TCR beta chain is given with its context. Its antigen is currently unknown. The data belong to a study of identifying expanded T cells in peripheral blood. TCRdb's table, derived via immunoSEQ multiplex PCR, lists solely in-frame clones and lacks some. Of more than 50,000 clones in the sample, approximately 82% are singletons; the top ten hold approximately 19%. Healthy donors had no documented immune events, such as infections, while sampled. The junction had 0 bases not matched to a gene; V was cut back by 0 bases and J by 3 bases. Germline-derived CDR1 and CDR2 are GTSNPN and SVGIG (reference sequence). This CDR3 has 14 residues. Findings of the study overall: Clone count variance between approximately two-week samples rose with total template count. Over two and four weeks, about 16 and 20 clones changed, versus roughly 1.2 between replicates.

The specimen was blood. The rearrangement uses TRBV30 and TRBJ2-7; 12 nucleotides match TRBD2. The source is a person aged 18 to 75 in good health. The CDR3 region has the DNA TGTGCCTGGAGTGTGACTAGCGGGAGCTACGAGCAGTACTTC. The encoded protein is CAWSVTSGSYEQYF.